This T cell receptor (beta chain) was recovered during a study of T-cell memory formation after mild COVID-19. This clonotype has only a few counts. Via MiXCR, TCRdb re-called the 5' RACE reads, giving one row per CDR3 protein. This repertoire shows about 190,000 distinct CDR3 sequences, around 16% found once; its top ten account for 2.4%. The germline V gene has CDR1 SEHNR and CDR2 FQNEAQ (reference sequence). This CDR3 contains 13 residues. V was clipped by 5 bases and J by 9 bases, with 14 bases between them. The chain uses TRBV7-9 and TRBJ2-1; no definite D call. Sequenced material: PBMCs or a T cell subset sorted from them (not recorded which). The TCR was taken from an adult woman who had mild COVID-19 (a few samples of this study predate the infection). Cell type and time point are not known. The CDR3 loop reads CASSPLSRTEQFF. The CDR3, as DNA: TGTGCCAGCAGCCCCCTCTCTAGGACTGAGCAGTTCTTC.